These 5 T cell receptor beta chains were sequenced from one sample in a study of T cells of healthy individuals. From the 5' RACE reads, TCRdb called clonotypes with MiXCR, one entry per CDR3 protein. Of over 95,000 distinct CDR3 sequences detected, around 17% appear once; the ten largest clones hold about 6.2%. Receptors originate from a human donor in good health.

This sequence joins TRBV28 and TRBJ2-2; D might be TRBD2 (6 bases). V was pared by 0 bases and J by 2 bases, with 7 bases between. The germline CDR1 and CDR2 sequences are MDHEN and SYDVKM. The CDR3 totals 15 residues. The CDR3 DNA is TGTGCCAGCAGTTTATGGGGGACTAACACCGGGGAGCTGTTTTTT. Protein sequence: CASSLWGTNTGELFF.

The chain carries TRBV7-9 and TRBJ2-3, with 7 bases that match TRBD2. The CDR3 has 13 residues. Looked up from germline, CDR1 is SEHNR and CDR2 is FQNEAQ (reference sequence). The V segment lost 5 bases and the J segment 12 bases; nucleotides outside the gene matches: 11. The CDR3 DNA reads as TGTGCCAGCAGCCCTAGCGGCGCGGGGGAACAGTATTTT. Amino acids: CASSPSGAGEQYF.

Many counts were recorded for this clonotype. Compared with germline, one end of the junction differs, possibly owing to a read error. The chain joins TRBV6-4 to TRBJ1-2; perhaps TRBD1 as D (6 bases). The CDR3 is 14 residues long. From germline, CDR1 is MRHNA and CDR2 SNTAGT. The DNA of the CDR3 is TGTGCCATCAGTCGCGGGGACACGAACTATGGCTACACCTTC. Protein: CAISRGDTNYGYTF.

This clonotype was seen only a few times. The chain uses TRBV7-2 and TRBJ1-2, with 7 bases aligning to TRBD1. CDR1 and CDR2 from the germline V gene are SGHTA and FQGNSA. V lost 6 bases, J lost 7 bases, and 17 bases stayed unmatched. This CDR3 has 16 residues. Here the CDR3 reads CASSFVPGGVVAGYTF. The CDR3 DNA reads TGTGCCAGCAGTTTCGTACCAGGGGGAGTGGTAGCTGGCTACACCTTC.

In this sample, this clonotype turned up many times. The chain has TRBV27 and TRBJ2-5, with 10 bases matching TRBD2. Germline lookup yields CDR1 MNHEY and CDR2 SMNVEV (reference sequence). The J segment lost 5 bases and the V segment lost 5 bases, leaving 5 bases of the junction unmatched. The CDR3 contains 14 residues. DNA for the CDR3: TGTGCCAGCAGTGAAGCGGGAGGGCCGGAGACCCAGTACTTC. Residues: CASSEAGGPETQYF.